These 14 T cell receptor beta chains were all obtained from the same sample, sequenced in a study of neurological immune-mediated disorders. Via MiXCR, TCRdb re-called the 5' RACE reads, giving one row per CDR3 protein. The data show roughly 80,000 distinct CDR3 sequences, approximately 10% seen once. The specimen sequenced was PBMCs. Every receptor here comes from a man aged 40-50 years in good health.

This clonotype was picked up a small number of times. This rearrangement joins TRBV12-3 or TRBV12-4 to TRBJ1-3; 7 bases map to TRBD1. The CDR3 is 15 residues long. V lost 6 bases to trimming and J lost 0 bases; unmatched junction nucleotides: 5. The CDR3 loop reads CASRLDRSSGNTIYF. CDR3 coding DNA: TGTGCCAGCAGATTGGACAGGAGCTCTGGAAACACCATATATTTT.

This clonotype was seen repeatedly, ten times or more. V usage is TRBV6-9 and J usage is TRBJ2-7, with D maybe TRBD1 (6 bases). The CDR3 loop spans 13 amino acids. Germline-derived CDR1 and CDR2 are MNHGY and SVAAGI. Trimming took 8 bases from V and 4 from J, leaving 15 bases between them. The CDR3 coding sequence is TGTGCCAGCTACACAGGGAAGTTTTACGAGCAGTACTTC. Protein product: CASYTGKFYEQYF.

This clonotype occurred many times. The chain carries TRBV5-1 and TRBJ2-7; TRBD1 agrees at 7 bases. The CDR3 sequence is 15 residues long. V shed 1 base, J shed 4 bases, and the junction held 8 bases outside the gene matches. Per the germline V gene, CDR1 is SGHRS and CDR2 is YFSETQ. The CDR3, as DNA: TGCGCCAGCAGCTTGCTACCCGGACAGGCTTACGAGCAGTACTTC. Translating gives CASSLLPGQAYEQYF.

A word on this clonotype: This may be a read error, as it is one base from a much larger clone. The CDR3 does not close with the conserved phenylalanine or tryptophan, likely indicating a read error. The V and J genes are TRBV2 and TRBJ2-7, with unresolved D. The germline gives CDR1 SNHLY, CDR2 FYNNEI. The CDR3 has 12 residues. The V end was cut by 3 bases, the J end by 4 bases, with 7 bases between. The CDR3 region is CASSDRSYEQYL. In nucleotides, the CDR3 is TGTGCCAGCAGTGATCGGTCATACGAGCAGTACTTA.

This clonotype was observed many times. This chain joins TRBV7-9 and TRBJ2-7; D is unclear. The germline gives CDR1 SEHNR, CDR2 FQNEAQ (reference sequence). CDR3 length: 13 amino acids. V was shortened by 5 bases and J by 6 bases, with 14 bases between the two germline ends. The CDR3 region has the DNA TGTGCCAGCAGCCCCCATAGTGGCGTCGAGCAGTACTTC. Amino acids: CASSPHSGVEQYF.

This clonotype appeared many times. This chain links TRBV20-1 with TRBJ1-1, with a possible D match to TRBD1 (5 bases). The CDR3 contains 17 residues. V lost 3 bases, J lost 0 bases, and 20 bases lay in between. The germline CDR1 and CDR2 sequences are DFQATT and SNEGSKA (reference sequence). The CDR3 is CSASPAGWRVMNTEAFF. The CDR3, as DNA: TGCAGTGCTAGCCCCGCAGGGTGGAGGGTTATGAACACTGAAGCTTTCTTT.

This chain uses TRBV20-1 with TRBJ2-4; D uncertain. Germline V gene data show CDR1 as DFQATT and CDR2 as SNEGSKA (reference sequence). The CDR3 is made up of 15 amino acids. The ends were cut back, 0 bases at V and 3 bases at J, with 12 bases in the middle. DNA for the CDR3: TGCAGTGCTAGAGACAGAGCAAGGGACAAAAACATTCAGTACTTC. Translation gives CSARDRARDKNIQYF.

This clonotype occurred many times. The V call is TRBV12-3 or TRBV12-4, the J call TRBJ1-5; 10 bases agree with TRBD1. The CDR3 covers 18 residues. V was clipped by 3 bases and J by 0 bases; unmatched bases: 8. CDR3 sequence (DNA): TGTGCCAGCAGTTTCCCGGGACAGGGGAAGAATAGCAATCAGCCCCAGCATTTT. Residues: CASSFPGQGKNSNQPQHF.

This clonotype has ten or more counts. The V and J genes are TRBV10-3 and TRBJ1-5; D may be TRBD1 (5 bases). V was trimmed by 2 bases and J by 10 bases, leaving 15 bases between them. There are 14 residues in the CDR3. The germline V gene encodes CDR1 ENHRY and CDR2 SYGVKD. The CDR3 DNA reads as TGTGCCATCAGTGAGGGGGGGGGAAATCTACCCCAGCATTTT. Translated: CAISEGGGNLPQHF.

This clonotype was observed at least ten times. V is TRBV27 and J is TRBJ1-6; TRBD1 matches 10 bases. Trimming removed 5 bases from V and 7 bases from J; junction bases left unmatched: 8. This CDR3 contains 16 residues. Germline assignment: CDR1 MNHEY and CDR2 SMNVEV (reference sequence). The CDR3: CASSPMDRGINSPLHF. CDR3 in DNA: TGTGCCAGCAGTCCAATGGACAGGGGGATCAATTCACCCCTCCACTTT.

This clonotype was counted many times. The chain couples TRBV6-6 to TRBJ2-7; 11 bases align to TRBD2. Germline V gene sequence: CDR1 MNHNY, CDR2 SVGAGI (reference sequence). Trimming removed 0 bases from V and 1 base from J; junction bases left unmatched: 2. The CDR3 spans 16 residues. The CDR3 coding sequence is TGTGCCAGCAGTTACTCTGCTAGCGGGGGGTCCTACGAGCAGTACTTC. It specifies CASSYSASGGSYEQYF.

The sample holds many counts of this clonotype. The chain combines TRBV11-2 with TRBJ2-5; D unresolved. Trimming left V 1 base short and J 1 base short, with 13 bases between. The CDR3 length is 16 residues. Germline CDR1 is SGHAT and CDR2 is FQNNGV. CDR3 residues: CASSLAPIRSQETQYF. For the CDR3, the DNA is TGTGCCAGCAGCTTAGCCCCGATCCGGTCCCAAGAGACCCAGTACTTC. The entire variable domain, with the rest obtained from reference TRBV11-2 and TRBJ2-5, is as follows: EAGVAQSPRYKIIEKRQSVAFWCNPISGHATLYWYQQILGQGPKLLIQFQNNGVVDDSQLPKDRFSAERLKGVDSTLKIQPAKLEDSAVYLCASSLAPIRSQETQYFGPGTRLLVL.

This clonotype was picked up a small number of times. The chain joins TRBV5-1 to TRBJ2-3; no reliable D call. Germline V lookup: CDR1 SGHRS, CDR2 YFSETQ. Trimming removed 4 bases at V and 3 bases at J, with 9 bases between. The CDR3 is made up of 13 amino acids. The DNA for the CDR3 is TGCGCCAGCAGCGCTGAGCTGACAGATACGCAGTATTTT. Translation: CASSAELTDTQYF.

This clonotype appeared many times. At one end the junction does not follow the germline gene, possibly because of a read error. This chain's CDR3 is CASSSLGLAGGDTQYF. The CDR3 coding sequence is TGCGCCAGCAGCAGCTTAGGACTAGCGGGAGGAGATACTCAGTATTTT. The chain couples TRBV5-1 to TRBJ2-3; TRBD2 matches at 14 bases. Per germline, CDR1 SGHRS and CDR2 YFSETQ. The CDR3 contains 16 residues.